This T cell receptor (beta chain) was sequenced in a study of post-analysis software for immune sequencing data. Unique molecular identifiers were present in the TCR beta cDNA libraries. TCRdb re-called the PCR reads through MiXCR, storing one row per CDR3 protein. Counted here are about 770,000 distinct CDR3 sequences, roughly 50% occurring once; the ten biggest clones make up 4% to 5%. Turning to this clonotype: Its target is unknown.

The V end was cut by 0 bases, the J end by 0 bases, with 5 bases between. This CDR3 region has 15 residues. Looked up from germline, CDR1 is LGHDT and CDR2 is YNNKEL (reference sequence). Study-level results: Patients had higher frequencies than controls of about five TRBV segments, including TRBV5-6, TRBV5-1 and TRBV20-1.

The sequencing sample was made of blood. This receptor was identified in a girl under 18 with multiple sclerosis. The chain recombines TRBV3-1 with TRBJ1-4; D not certain. CDR3 region: CASSQDRATNEKLFF. DNA of the CDR3: TGTGCCAGCAGCCAAGATCGCGCAACTAATGAAAAACTGTTTTTT.